The 16 T cell receptor beta chains reported below all come from one sample, sequenced in a study of PD-1 blockade in classical Hodgkin lymphoma. Measured with immunoSEQ multiplex PCR; TCRdb has only the in-frame clones, and not every one. This sample has tens of thousands of clones; over 60% occur once, and the top ten carry 2% to 2.5%. Autologous stem cell transplantation was followed by relapse in every patient, and brentuximab vedotin exposure varied. The CD4+ T cells used were purified from thawed PBMCs through magnetic negative selection. Sequences were derived from CD4+ T cells from blood, sampled at baseline. The receptors originated from a human donor with classical Hodgkin lymphoma.

CDR3 residues: CASSQVSLGETQYF. The CDR3 DNA follows: TGTGCCAGCAGCCAAGTTTCCCTGGGAGAGACCCAGTACTTC. The rearrangement joins TRBV4-2 to TRBJ2-5; no clear D. Looked up from germline, CDR1 is LGHNA and CDR2 is YNFKEQ. Trimming stripped 1 base from V and 4 bases from J, with 10 bases between. The CDR3 is 14 amino acids.

The chain recombines TRBV6-6 with TRBJ1-1; TRBD1 matches 9 bases. V gave up 2 bases and J gave up 4 bases; unmatched junction bases: 2. Germline lookup yields CDR1 MNHNY and CDR2 SVGAGI (reference sequence). The CDR3 consists of 14 residues. The CDR3 spells CASSYGTGFTEAFF. CDR3 sequence (DNA): TGTGCCAGCAGTTACGGGACAGGGTTCACTGAAGCTTTCTTT.

This rearrangement joins TRBV5-1 to TRBJ2-3, with 12 bases that match TRBD2. CDR3 length: 16 amino acids. V was pared by 4 bases and J by 5 bases, with 8 bases of the junction left unmatched. Germline CDR1 and CDR2: SGHRS and YFSETQ. The CDR3 DNA sequence: TGCGCCAGCAGCCGGGCTAGCGGGGGGGCGGAAGATACGCAGTATTTT. It yields the protein CASSRASGGAEDTQYF.

Only a few counts were recorded for this clone. The V gene is TRBV19, the J gene TRBJ1-2; D is ambiguous. Between the trimmed V and J ends, which lost 5 bases and 2 bases, there was a span of 15 bases. In germline, CDR1 is LNHDA, CDR2 SQIVND (reference sequence). The CDR3 spans 15 residues. Here the CDR3 reads CASSPGVRLNYGYTF. As DNA, the CDR3 is TGTGCCAGTAGTCCGGGAGTCCGCTTAAACTATGGCTACACCTTC. Together with reference TRBV19 and TRBJ1-2, the CDR3 gives the full variable domain: DGGITQSPKYLFRKEGQNVTLSCEQNLNHDAMYWYRQDPGQGLRLIYYSQIVNDFQKGDIAEGYSVSREKKESFPLTVTSAQKNPTAFYLCASSPGVRLNYGYTFGSGTRLTVV.

This chain links TRBV19 with TRBJ1-1, with 9 nucleotides matching TRBD1. After removal of 7 bases from V and 4 bases from J, the junction contained 7 bases not matched to a gene. Per the germline V gene, CDR1 is LNHDA and CDR2 is SQIVND (reference sequence). CDR3 length: 14 amino acids. This CDR3 reads CASTAGQGGTEAFF. CDR3 bases: TGTGCCAGTACCGCGGGACAGGGTGGCACTGAAGCTTTCTTT.

V and J are TRBV30 and TRBJ1-5; the match to TRBD1 covers 9 bases. In germline, CDR1 is GTSNPN, CDR2 SVGIG (reference sequence). This CDR3 has 15 residues. V dropped 0 bases and J dropped 6; count of bases not matched to a gene: 6. The CDR3 region is CAWSVDRGGFQPQHF. As DNA, the CDR3 is TGTGCCTGGAGTGTGGACAGGGGAGGATTTCAGCCCCAGCATTTT.

The chain couples TRBV28 to TRBJ1-2; 7 bases fit TRBD1. The CDR3 covers 15 residues. V lost 2 bases, J lost 6 bases, and 9 bases stayed unmatched. Germline V lookup: CDR1 MDHEN, CDR2 SYDVKM. This chain's CDR3 is CASSLPQQGRNGYTF. CDR3 coding DNA: TGTGCCAGCAGTTTACCGCAACAGGGGCGAAATGGCTACACCTTC.

The J gene is TRBJ2-7, the V gene TRBV7-9, with D perhaps matching TRBD2 (6 bases). Trimming pared 5 bases from V and 5 bases from J, leaving 19 bases between. Germline CDR1 reads SEHNR; CDR2 reads FQNEAQ (reference sequence). The CDR3 covers 15 residues. The CDR3 loop is CASSGGSSARHEQYF. CDR3 nucleotides: TGTGCCAGCAGCGGCGGTTCTAGCGCCCGTCACGAGCAGTACTTC.

This clone was seen only once. V is TRBV7-2 and J is TRBJ2-1; D perhaps matches TRBD1 (6 bases). V lost 4 bases and J lost 0, with 10 bases in between. The CDR3 sequence is 15 residues long. CDR1 is SGHTA and CDR2 is FQGNSA in the germline V gene. DNA for the CDR3: TGTGCCAGCAGCTCCCAGGGGAGCTCCTACAATGAGCAGTTCTTC. Translated: CASSSQGSSYNEQFF.

The chain couples TRBV19 to TRBJ2-7; 7 nucleotides agree with TRBD1. Trimming cost V 1 base and J 3 bases; bases outside gene matches: 6. Germline V CDR1 and CDR2: LNHDA, SQIVND (reference sequence). CDR3 length: 15 residues. The CDR3 DNA follows: TGTGCCAGTAGTATAGGGACAGGCGATTTCTACGAGCAGTACTTC. The encoded protein is CASSIGTGDFYEQYF.

The chain couples TRBV6-1 to TRBJ2-7; tentatively, D is TRBD2 (5 bases). CDR1 and CDR2 (germline): MNHNS, SASEGT. This CDR3 has 15 residues. V gave up 7 bases and J gave up 7 bases, with 23 bases separating them. Here the CDR3 reads CASTLAGPPSREQYF. Written as DNA, the CDR3 is TGTGCCAGCACCCTGGCGGGTCCCCCTTCGAGGGAGCAGTACTTC.

This clone is a singleton in its sample. The V gene is TRBV2, the J gene TRBJ2-5; 13 bases align to TRBD2. The CDR3 loop spans 20 amino acids. CDR1 and CDR2 (germline): SNHLY, FYNNEI. J gave up 5 bases and V 5 bases, and 20 bases lay outside the gene matches. The CDR3, as DNA: TGTGCCAGCAGTTTTCCTAGGGGACTAGCGGGGTCTAATAATAGGGAGACCCAGTACTTC. This codes for CASSFPRGLAGSNNRETQYF.

The CDR3 spells CASSLGAPTYEQYF. The CDR3 DNA sequence: TGTGCCAGCAGCTTGGGGGCACCTACCTACGAGCAGTACTTC. The V gene is TRBV5-5, the J gene TRBJ2-7; D unresolved. The CDR3 runs 14 residues. V lost 0 bases and J 2 bases, leaving 9 bases between the germline ends. CDR1 SGHKS and CDR2 YYEKEE come from the germline V gene (reference sequence).

The gene calls are TRBV7-2 and TRBJ1-5; tentatively, D is TRBD1 (5 bases). This CDR3 has 14 amino acids. Trimming removed 3 bases at V and 2 bases at J, with 8 bases between. Germline loops: CDR1 SGHTA, CDR2 FQGNSA. The CDR3 sequence is CASSFPRGNQPQHF. In DNA, the CDR3 is TGTGCCAGCAGCTTTCCCAGGGGCAATCAGCCCCAGCATTTT.

The V gene is TRBV30, the J gene TRBJ1-6, with D tentatively TRBD1 (5 bases). Germline CDR1 is GTSNPN and CDR2 is SVGIG (reference sequence). Trimming cost V 4 bases and J 8 bases, with 12 bases left between them. This CDR3 is built from 13 residues. The CDR3 sequence is CAWTNLGDSPLHF. As DNA, the CDR3 is TGTGCCTGGACCAACTTGGGGGATTCACCCCTCCACTTT.

The gene calls are TRBV10-3 and TRBJ1-4; D unclear. Trimming pared 5 bases from V and 3 bases from J, leaving 7 bases between. The CDR3 consists of 13 residues. The germline gives CDR1 ENHRY, CDR2 SYGVKD. CDR3 coding DNA: TGTGCCATCAGTAACGGGCCTAATGAAAAACTGTTTTTT. It yields the protein CAISNGPNEKLFF.